This T cell receptor beta chain was retrieved from a study of cytomegalovirus exposure and HLA in healthy donors. Study results and caveats: Later on, a genetic analysis was performed. It linked a missense variant in DCLRE1C with V- and J-gene trimming of TCR beta. Immune exposure was documented only through CMV serostatus. A later analysis showed HLA-associated TCR beta chains outstripping equally common others in clonal expansion. HLA alleles showed associations with fewer than 20,000 TCR beta sequences in a later analysis, at a 0.05 false discovery rate.

The PCR employed 60 Vbeta primers together with 13 Jbeta primers. The table came from immunoSEQ multiplex PCR; TCRdb's copy has only in-frame clones and leaves some out. This sample's table reports just over 200,000 clones. V lost 2 bases to trimming and J lost 0 bases; unmatched junction nucleotides: 3. CDR1 is MDHEN and CDR2 is SYDVKM in the germline V gene. There are 15 residues in the CDR3. About this clone itself: Its antigen is as yet unknown.

The material sequenced was PBMCs. This chain uses TRBV28 with TRBJ2-7; 8 bases align to TRBD2. The TCR was taken from a girl aged 2-9 years in good health and CMV-seropositive. The CDR3 is CASSLASGPSYEQYF. The CDR3 DNA reads as TGTGCCAGCAGTTTAGCTAGCGGGCCCTCCTACGAGCAGTACTTC.